This T cell receptor (beta chain) was documented in a study of T-cell reconstitution after alpha-beta-depleted transplantation in children. Study observations and caveats: Alpha-beta T cells present about two months after transplant were reported to originate from several hundred expanded graft clones.

The CDR3 covers 16 residues. Germline V lookup: CDR1 MDHEN, CDR2 SYDVKM. Trimming stripped 4 bases from V and 11 bases from J, with 24 bases between. A library of TCRbeta sequences, prepared with unique molecular identifiers, was generated. TCRdb recomputed calls from the PCR reads with MiXCR, one row per CDR3 protein. There are some 600,000 distinct CDR3 sequences in the sample; 13% occur only once, and 2% to 2.5% lies in the top ten. The table lists this clonotype with a few counts. Its specificity is not known. The chain has TRBV28 and TRBJ1-5; TRBD1 is a possible D gene (5 bases). This TCR was sampled from a male patient between 10 and 17 years old who had a stem cell transplant for acute myeloid leukemia, so the T cells may come from the graft donor. The material sequenced was PBMCs, mostly from graft donor cells, taken 360 days after TCRalphabeta/CD19-depleted stem cell transplant. The CDR3 nucleotides read TGTGCCAGCAGTTCCGTCAAGGAGGGGCCCTTACTTTCCCAGCATTTT. Its translation is CASSSVKEGPLLSQHF.